A single sample gave rise to the 6 T cell receptor beta chains below, sequenced in a study of T-cell reconstitution after alpha-beta-depleted transplantation in children. Using unique molecular identifiers, the investigators prepared the TCRbeta library. TCRdb redid the calling of the PCR reads with MiXCR, one entry per CDR3 protein. The repertoire holds fewer than 250,000 distinct CDR3 sequences, with about a sixth as singletons. Sample: PBMCs, mostly from graft donor cells, taken 360 days after TCRalphabeta/CD19-depleted stem cell transplant. The receptors stem from a male patient between 2 and 15 years old who had a stem cell transplant for acute lymphoblastic leukemia, so the T cells may come from the graft donor.

The J gene is TRBJ2-7, the V gene TRBV5-1; no reliable D call. This CDR3 has 16 residues. From germline, CDR1 is SGHRS and CDR2 YFSETQ. V dropped 0 bases and J dropped 0 bases, with 13 bases sitting between them. This CDR3 reads CASSLGGAPSSYEQYF. CDR3 DNA: TGCGCCAGCAGCTTGGGAGGTGCCCCTTCCTCCTACGAGCAGTACTTC.

This clonotype appeared a few times. The genes are TRBV10-1 and TRBJ2-3; D gene unclear. Trimming took 3 bases from V and 5 from J, leaving 6 bases between them. CDR1 is WNHNN and CDR2 is SYGVQD in the germline V gene (reference sequence). This CDR3 spans 12 amino acids. The CDR3 coding sequence is TGCGCCAGCAGTGATCCGGGAGATACGCAGTATTTT. Amino acid sequence: CASSDPGDTQYF.

This clonotype came up a few times. The chain is built from TRBV27 and TRBJ2-7; TRBD1 matches at 7 bases. Germline V gene lookup returns CDR1 MNHEY and CDR2 SMNVEV (reference sequence). CDR3 length: 15 residues. V trimming: 5 bases; J trimming: 1 base; junction bases outside the gene matches: 8. In DNA form, the CDR3 reads TGTGCCAGCAGTGGTTTAGGGGGCAGATCCTACGAGCAGTACTTC. Translating it yields CASSGLGGRSYEQYF.

This clonotype showed up just a few times. This chain connects TRBV24-1 to TRBJ2-1; 13 positions match TRBD2. This CDR3 contains 14 residues. Trimming removed 3 bases from V and 14 bases from J; junction bases left unmatched: 6. CDR1 and CDR2 from the germline V gene are KGHDR and SFDVKD. CDR3 region: CATSDAGTSGTEFF. In DNA, the CDR3 is TGTGCCACCAGTGATGCCGGGACTAGCGGGACAGAGTTCTTC.

V is TRBV7-6 and J is TRBJ2-1, with D possibly being TRBD2 (6 bases). Trimming removed 1 base at V and 4 bases at J, with 14 bases between. CDR3 size: 16 residues. The V gene's germline CDR1 is SGHVS and CDR2 FNYEAQ. The CDR3 region has the DNA TGTGCCAGCAGCTTAGGGAGCGGCGGGAAATACAATGAGCAGTTCTTC. Residues: CASSLGSGGKYNEQFF.

This clonotype was detected a few times. The V gene is TRBV28, the J gene TRBJ1-1; tentatively, D is TRBD1 (5 bases). Germline CDR1 is MDHEN and CDR2 is SYDVKM. V lost 5 bases and J 1 base, leaving 11 bases between the germline ends. The CDR3 runs to 14 residues. CDR3 protein: CASSRTPKNTEAFF. The CDR3 DNA is TGTGCCAGCAGTCGGACACCCAAGAACACTGAAGCTTTCTTT.